What follows are 26 T cell receptor beta chains derived from one specimen sequenced in a study of T-cell reconstitution after alpha-beta-depleted transplantation in children. The authors prepared the TCRbeta library with unique molecular identifiers. TCRdb re-called the PCR reads through MiXCR, storing one row per CDR3 protein. The repertoire includes approximately 490,000 distinct CDR3 sequences, around 13% of them detected once, and about 5.6% sits in the top ten. This specimen was PBMCs from the stem cell graft donor, taken from the stem cell graft. Every receptor here comes from a human donor who donated a stem cell graft to a child with combined immunodeficiency.

This clonotype turned up a few times. V gene TRBV29-1 combines with J gene TRBJ2-5; TRBD1 or TRBD2 may be the D gene (6 bases each). The germline V gene encodes CDR1 SQVTM and CDR2 ANQGSEA. The CDR3 is 13 residues long. Trimming stripped 4 bases from V and 5 bases from J, with 14 bases between. In DNA form, the CDR3 reads TGCAGCGTTGGTGTGGGGGGCCTGGAGACCCAGTACTTC. It translates to CSVGVGGLETQYF.

The sample holds a few counts of this clonotype. The J gene is TRBJ2-3, the V gene TRBV28; no definite D call. The CDR3 runs to 15 residues. CDR1 is MDHEN, CDR2 SYDVKM, per germline. V was cut by 5 bases and J by 4 bases, with 16 bases left in between. The DNA of the CDR3 is TGTGCCAGCAGTCCGGACCGGCTAACCGCAGATACGCAGTATTTT. Its protein product is CASSPDRLTADTQYF.

The chain combines TRBV9 with TRBJ2-2; 8 nucleotides align to TRBD2. Germline values: CDR1 SGDLS, CDR2 YYNGEE. The J segment lost 6 bases and the V segment lost 0 bases, leaving 7 bases of the junction unmatched. CDR3 length: 16 amino acids. The CDR3 here is CASSVAGGLGAGELFF. In nucleotides, the CDR3 is TGTGCCAGCAGCGTAGCGGGGGGGCTAGGGGCCGGGGAGCTGTTTTTT.

This clonotype was recorded at least ten times. This chain joins TRBV25-1 and TRBJ2-5; D gene unclear. V lost 0 bases and J 5 bases, leaving 10 bases between the germline ends. Per germline, CDR1 MGHDK and CDR2 SYGVNS. The CDR3 runs 14 residues. Here the CDR3 DNA reads TGTGCCAGCAGTGAATATAAAGAGGTCGAGACCCAGTACTTC. Its translation: CASSEYKEVETQYF. Looking up the rest from reference TRBV25-1 and TRBJ2-5 gives the full variable domain: EADIYQTPRYLVIGTGKKITLECSQTMGHDKMYWYQQDPGMELHLIHYSYGVNSTEKGDLSSESTVSRIRTEHFPLTLESARPSHTSQYLCASSEYKEVETQYFGPGTRLLVL.

This chain joins TRBV7-8 and TRBJ2-3, with 14 bases lining up with TRBD2. The CDR3 has 18 residues. CDR1 and CDR2 (germline): SGHVS, FQNEAQ. The V gene end was trimmed by 4 bases and the J gene end by 0 bases; junction bases not matched to a gene: 6. The CDR3 region is CASSSPGLAGVSTDTQYF. The DNA of the CDR3 is TGTGCCAGCAGCTCGCCGGGACTAGCGGGGGTTAGCACAGATACGCAGTATTTT.

This clonotype was seen more than once but under ten times. This chain links TRBV7-2 with TRBJ2-7; 7 bases match TRBD1. CDR3 length: 14 residues. Trimming removed 1 base from V and 6 bases from J; junction bases left unmatched: 6. CDR1 is SGHTA and CDR2 is FQGNSA in the germline V gene. CDR3 sequence (DNA): TGTGCCAGCAGCTTAGAACGACAGGGCGGCGAGCAGTACTTC. Translation: CASSLERQGGEQYF.

This clonotype was recorded a few times. This chain connects TRBV7-8 to TRBJ1-4, with TRBD1 as a possible D gene (6 bases). This CDR3 is 14 amino acids long. Trimming pared 4 bases from V and 4 bases from J, leaving 10 bases between. Germline CDR1 is SGHVS and CDR2 is FQNEAQ. The CDR3 nucleotides read TGTGCCAGCAGCTCCCAGGGGTTTAATGAAAAACTGTTTTTT. Its protein product is CASSSQGFNEKLFF.

This clonotype was seen many times. The chain links TRBV5-1 to TRBJ2-3; TRBD1 matches 8 bases. V was clipped by 0 bases and J by 5 bases; unmatched bases: 5. The germline gives CDR1 SGHRS, CDR2 YFSETQ. The CDR3 covers 15 residues. DNA for the CDR3: TGCGCCAGCAGCTTGGCGCAGGGGGCTGGAGATACGCAGTATTTT. Its protein product is CASSLAQGAGDTQYF.

V and J are TRBV3-1 and TRBJ1-5; D not certain. The germline V and J ends were trimmed by 0 bases and 0 bases, with 6 bases remaining between them. The CDR3 runs to 15 residues. CDR1 is LGHDT and CDR2 is YNNKEL in the germline V gene (reference sequence). CDR3 sequence (DNA): TGTGCCAGCAGCCAAGATACCAATAGCAATCAGCCCCAGCATTTT. Translation: CASSQDTNSNQPQHF.

The genes are TRBV9 and TRBJ2-3; D possibly uses TRBD1 or TRBD2 (5 bases each). Germline CDR1 and CDR2: SGDLS and YYNGEE. The CDR3 is 14 residues long. The V end lost 4 bases, the J end lost 5 bases, and 14 bases lay between the germline ends. DNA for the CDR3: TGTGCCAGCAGCATCCCCGCTGGGGGAGATACGCAGTATTTT. It is translated as CASSIPAGGDTQYF.

This clonotype appeared a few times. The gene calls are TRBV5-1 and TRBJ1-6; D possibly corresponds to TRBD1 (5 bases). V lost 4 bases and J lost 7, with 15 bases in between. CDR3 length equals 15 residues. Germline lookup yields CDR1 SGHRS and CDR2 YFSETQ. CDR3 in amino acids: CASSVGAAGNSPLHF. The CDR3 DNA sequence: TGCGCCAGCAGCGTTGGGGCAGCTGGGAATTCACCCCTCCACTTT.

This clonotype came up a few times. This rearrangement joins TRBV7-3 to TRBJ2-3, with D perhaps given as TRBD1 or TRBD2 (7 bases each). V shed 5 bases and J shed 4 bases, with 13 bases lying between them. Germline loops: CDR1 SGHTA, CDR2 FQGTGA. This CDR3 region has 14 residues. Here the CDR3 DNA reads TGTGCCAGCAGCATCAGGGGGGGGTCAGATACGCAGTATTTT. Protein: CASSIRGGSDTQYF. The full variable domain, completed using reference TRBV7-3 and TRBJ2-3, is GAGVSQTPSNKVTEKGKYVELRCDPISGHTALYWYRQSLGQGPEFLIYFQGTGAADDSGLPNDRFFAVRPEGSVSTLKIQRTERGDSAVYLCASSIRGGSDTQYFGPGTRLTVL.

V and J are TRBV5-6 and TRBJ2-7; D is possibly TRBD2 (6 bases). Looked up from germline, CDR1 is SGHDT and CDR2 is YYEEEE. The CDR3 is made up of 15 amino acids. Between the trimmed V and J ends, which lost 2 bases and 0 bases, there was a span of 12 bases. The CDR3 loop is CASSLREAPSYEQYF. CDR3 sequence (DNA): TGTGCCAGCAGCTTAAGGGAGGCCCCCTCCTACGAGCAGTACTTC.

This clonotype was observed many times. The V call is TRBV30, the J call TRBJ2-7, with a possible D match to TRBD1 (5 bases). Germline V gene data show CDR1 as GTSNPN and CDR2 as SVGIG (reference sequence). The CDR3 is 14 residues long. V shed 0 bases and J shed 0 bases, with 9 bases lying between them. The CDR3 sequence: CAWSVGAASYEQYF. The DNA for the CDR3 is TGTGCCTGGAGTGTAGGGGCAGCCTCCTACGAGCAGTACTTC. Variable domain in full (rest from reference TRBV30 and TRBJ2-7): SQTIHQWPATLVQPVGSPLSLECTVEGTSNPNLYWYRQAAGRGLQLLFYSVGIGQISSEVPQNLSASRPQDRQFILSSKKLLLSDSGFYLCAWSVGAASYEQYFGPGTRLTVT.

This clonotype was detected a few times. The V call is TRBV20-1, the J call TRBJ2-6; no definite D call. This CDR3 region has 18 residues. V dropped 5 bases and J dropped 1 base, with 21 bases sitting between them. CDR1 is DFQATT and CDR2 is SNEGSKA in the germline V gene (reference sequence). CDR3 residues: CSALDLGGERSGANVLTF. CDR3 DNA sequence: TGCAGTGCTCTTGACCTGGGCGGTGAAAGGTCTGGGGCCAACGTCCTGACTTTC.

Here the CDR3 reads CASRPGTGLNTEAFF. As DNA, the CDR3 is TGTGCCAGCAGACCCGGGACAGGCCTGAACACTGAAGCTTTCTTT. The chain links TRBV6-1 to TRBJ1-1; 8 bases match TRBD1. CDR1 and CDR2 (germline): MNHNS, SASEGT. This CDR3 region has 15 residues. Trimming removed 6 bases from V and 0 bases from J; junction bases left unmatched: 6.

In its sample, this clonotype was seen a few times. This sequence joins TRBV12-3 or TRBV12-4 and TRBJ2-1, with TRBD2 matching 10 bases. V trimming: 6 bases; J trimming: 2 bases; junction bases outside the gene matches: 4. CDR3 length: 15 residues. The CDR3 is CASRIAGGAYNEQFF. The CDR3 bases are TGTGCCAGCAGAATAGCGGGGGGAGCCTACAATGAGCAGTTCTTC.

This clonotype turned up a few times. The V call is TRBV12-3 or TRBV12-4, the J call TRBJ2-1, with 9 bases fitting TRBD1. With 7 bases clipped from V and 14 bases from J, the junction kept 9 bases outside the gene matches. The CDR3 is made up of 12 amino acids. The DNA of the CDR3 is TGTGCCAGCACCCTAGGGACAGGGCTAGAGTTCTTC. Translating gives CASTLGTGLEFF.

CDR3 bases: TGTGCCAGCACCCTTCGGGGGAGCCATGAGCAGTTCTTC. It translates to CASTLRGSHEQFF. J is TRBJ2-1 and V is TRBV5-5, with D maybe TRBD2 (6 bases). The V and J ends lost 6 bases and 8 bases respectively, with 15 bases between them. The CDR3 length is 13 residues. The germline gives CDR1 SGHKS, CDR2 YYEKEE (reference sequence).

The J gene is TRBJ2-1, the V gene TRBV24-1; 7 nucleotides agree with TRBD2. The length of the CDR3 is 14 residues. Germline V gene data show CDR1 as KGHDR and CDR2 as SFDVKD. Germline trimming cut 0 bases from V and 9 bases from J; bases unmatched to any gene: 4. The chain's CDR3 is CATSDLALAAEQFF. Written as DNA, the CDR3 is TGTGCCACCAGTGATTTGGCCCTAGCGGCTGAGCAGTTCTTC.

This clonotype was observed a few times. This chain joins TRBV7-9 and TRBJ2-7; TRBD2 matches at 10 bases. The CDR3 is made up of 15 amino acids. Germline V gives CDR1 SEHNR, CDR2 FQNEAQ (reference sequence). The V and J ends lost 2 bases and 2 bases, in that order; junction bases with no gene match: 3. This chain's CDR3 is CASSLRSGGPYEQYF. As DNA, the CDR3 is TGTGCCAGCAGCTTACGTAGCGGGGGGCCCTACGAGCAGTACTTC.

This clonotype was seen more than once but under ten times. The rearrangement uses TRBV7-9 and TRBJ1-1, with D uncertain. CDR1 SEHNR and CDR2 FQNEAQ come from the germline V gene (reference sequence). The CDR3 runs to 15 residues. V lost 5 bases and J lost 3, with 16 bases in between. In DNA, the CDR3 is TGTGCCAGCAGCGCCTACCCCTATGAGGACACTGAAGCTTTCTTT. Its translation: CASSAYPYEDTEAFF.

This clonotype occurred a few times. The V gene is TRBV29-1, the J gene TRBJ1-1, with 10 bases identical to TRBD1. Per the germline V gene, CDR1 is SQVTM and CDR2 is ANQGSEA. Trimming cost V 4 bases and J 4 bases; bases outside gene matches: 3. The CDR3 extends over 13 amino acids. In DNA form, the CDR3 reads TGCAGCGTTGGCCGGGACAGGGGCACTGAAGCTTTCTTT. It translates to CSVGRDRGTEAFF. The full variable domain, in which reference TRBV29-1 and TRBJ1-1 provide the parts outside the CDR3, is SAVISQKPSRDICQRGTSLTIQCQVDSQVTMMFWYRQQPGQSLTLIATANQGSEATYESGFVIDKFPISRPNLTFSTLTVSNMSPEDSSIYLCSVGRDRGTEAFFGQGTRLTVV.

The J gene is TRBJ2-7, the V gene TRBV2; 9 bases agree with TRBD1. This CDR3 has 17 residues. V lost 5 bases, J lost 5 bases, and 16 bases stayed unmatched. Germline V gene lookup returns CDR1 SNHLY and CDR2 FYNNEI. CDR3 in amino acids: CASSSTNRGTGIDEQYF. As DNA, the CDR3 is TGTGCCAGCAGTTCCACTAATCGCGGGACAGGGATCGACGAGCAGTACTTC.

In its sample, this clonotype was seen a few times. The gene calls are TRBV5-1 and TRBJ2-6; D may match TRBD1 or TRBD2 (5 bases each). Trimming removed 4 bases at V and 4 bases at J, with 18 bases between. This CDR3 contains 17 residues. Germline CDR1 reads SGHRS; CDR2 reads YFSETQ. DNA for the CDR3: TGCGCCAGCAGCAAGAACGGGGCCCAGCTAGGGGCCAACGTCCTGACTTTC. Residues: CASSKNGAQLGANVLTF.

This clonotype was observed many times. This chain connects TRBV7-9 to TRBJ2-7; 9 bases are shared with TRBD1. The CDR3 has 15 amino acids. The germline gives CDR1 SEHNR, CDR2 FQNEAQ (reference sequence). V lost 3 bases, J lost 2 bases, and 5 bases stayed unmatched. CDR3 sequence: CASSFPGQGTYEQYF. CDR3 DNA sequence: TGTGCCAGCAGCTTTCCGGGACAGGGAACCTACGAGCAGTACTTC.